Below are 27 T cell receptor beta chains sequenced from a single sample in a study of blood T cell repertoires in COVID-19 (dated by TCRdb to 2020 to 2021). Libraries came from the immunoSEQ multiplex PCR assay. This immuneACCESS table, as held by TCRdb, lists in-frame sequences with V and J called but not all clones. Of the missing ones, under half trace to an unresolved V gene in checked studies; the others have no known cause. In all, the sample holds about 200,000 clones, and approximately 78% of those were seen once. The ten most abundant clones make up 8.5% to 12% of the sample. The sequencing input was peripheral blood. The source is a woman aged 80 or older with acute or convalescent COVID-19.

The chain joins TRBV28 to TRBJ2-1, with D possibly being TRBD2 (5 bases). The CDR3 extends over 14 amino acids. From germline, CDR1 is MDHEN and CDR2 SYDVKM. The V gene lost 3 bases and the J gene lost 6 bases, with 12 bases spanning the gap. The CDR3: CASSLSLEGNEQFF. CDR3 nucleotide sequence: TGTGCCAGCAGTTTGTCTCTAGAGGGCAATGAGCAGTTCTTC.

CDR3 nucleotides: TGTGCCAGCAGCTCCTGGACTAGCGGGGGGGCCGGGGAGCTGTTTTTT. Its protein product is CASSSWTSGGAGELFF. The gene calls are TRBV5-4 and TRBJ2-2; 15 bases are shared with TRBD2. This CDR3 is 16 amino acids long. The germline V gene has CDR1 SGHNT and CDR2 YYREEE (reference sequence). Unmatched junction bases numbered 3, after V lost 3 bases and J lost 6 bases.

In this sample, this clone turned up a few times. The chain employs TRBV7-2 and TRBJ2-7, with 8 bases identical to TRBD1. The trim removed 2 bases at V and 2 bases at J, leaving 5 bases unmatched. Looked up from germline, CDR1 is SGHTA and CDR2 is FQGNSA. The CDR3 consists of 15 residues. This chain's CDR3 is CASSLRQGIPYEQYF. CDR3 DNA sequence: TGTGCCAGCAGCTTACGACAGGGGATACCCTACGAGCAGTACTTC.

The sample holds one count of this clone. The chain couples TRBV6-1 to TRBJ1-4; TRBD1 is a possible D gene (6 bases). Trimming shortened V by 1 base and J by 8 bases, and 14 bases separated the two germline ends. The germline CDR1 and CDR2 sequences are MNHNS and SASEGT. This CDR3 has 15 residues. CDR3 amino acids: CASSEVGADGEKLFF. CDR3 DNA: TGTGCCAGCAGTGAAGTGGGGGCGGACGGGGAAAAACTGTTTTTT.

This chain uses TRBV29-1 with TRBJ1-1; a weak D match, TRBD1 (5 bases). Germline lookup yields CDR1 SQVTM and CDR2 ANQGSEA. V gave up 8 bases and J gave up 1 base, with 8 bases separating them. CDR3 length: 11 amino acids. In DNA form, the CDR3 reads TGCAGCATCGGACAGAACACTGAAGCTTTCTTT. Translation: CSIGQNTEAFF.

V usage is TRBV6-5 and J usage is TRBJ1-2; D is possibly TRBD1 (6 bases). Germline assignment: CDR1 MNHEY and CDR2 SVGAGI. The CDR3 loop spans 15 amino acids. Between the trimmed V and J ends, which lost 0 bases and 3 bases, there was a span of 11 bases. The chain's CDR3 is CASSYSISGDYGYTF. CDR3 bases: TGTGCCAGCAGTTACTCGATCTCAGGGGACTATGGCTACACCTTC.

The CDR3 DNA reads TGCAGCGTTGAACAACTAGCGGGAGAAGAGCAGTTCTTC. Translated, it gives CSVEQLAGEEQFF. The chain joins TRBV29-1 to TRBJ2-1, with 11 positions matching TRBD2. V shed 2 bases and J 10 bases; nucleotides not matched to a gene: 4. The CDR3 extends over 13 amino acids. Germline CDR1 reads SQVTM; CDR2 reads ANQGSEA.

The V call is TRBV29-1, the J call TRBJ2-7, with 7 nucleotides matching TRBD1. The CDR3 extends over 13 amino acids. The J segment lost 6 bases and the V segment lost 0 bases, leaving 5 bases of the junction unmatched. Germline V lookup: CDR1 SQVTM, CDR2 ANQGSEA. The CDR3 protein is CSVEDRQGREQYF. In DNA, the CDR3 is TGCAGCGTTGAAGACCGACAGGGCCGCGAGCAGTACTTC.

V is TRBV20-1 and J is TRBJ2-1, with D uncertain. Germline values: CDR1 DFQATT, CDR2 SNEGSKA (reference sequence). CDR3 length: 11 amino acids. The DNA of the CDR3 is TGCATCCCGTCCGGGTACAATGAGCAGTTCTTC. Protein: CIPSGYNEQFF.

The chain couples TRBV27 to TRBJ1-4; D call uncertain. CDR3 length equals 15 residues. The V gene lost 0 bases and the J gene lost 0 bases, with 5 bases spanning the gap. CDR1 is MNHEY, CDR2 SMNVEV, per germline (reference sequence). CDR3 DNA sequence: TGTGCCAGCAGTTTATCATCTACAACTAATGAAAAACTGTTTTTT. Its translation is CASSLSSTTNEKLFF.

V and J are TRBV3-1 (or the pseudogene TRBV3-2) and TRBJ1-4; possible D gene TRBD1, 6 bases. Per germline, CDR1 LGHDT and CDR2 YNNKEL (reference sequence). V lost 5 bases to trimming and J lost 0 bases, with 16 bases between them. This CDR3 contains 17 residues. The CDR3 DNA reads as TGTGCCAGCAGCTCGGGACAACCTTACGCAACTAATGAAAAACTGTTTTTT. This gives the protein CASSSGQPYATNEKLFF.

This clone was observed once. The genes are TRBV18 and TRBJ2-6; TRBD1 agrees at 8 bases. Germline CDR1 KGHSH, CDR2 LQKENI. Unmatched junction bases numbered 7, after V lost 3 bases and J lost 0 bases. The CDR3 spans 18 residues. The CDR3 sequence is CASSPPGQAFSGANVLTF. In DNA form, the CDR3 reads TGTGCCAGCTCACCCCCGGGACAGGCCTTCTCTGGGGCCAACGTCCTGACTTTC.

The chain couples TRBV7-8 to TRBJ1-1; D uncertain. Germline V lookup: CDR1 SGHVS, CDR2 FQNEAQ. Between the trimmed V and J ends, which lost 1 base and 1 base, there was a span of 4 bases. There are 13 residues in the CDR3. The CDR3 loop is CASSLVWNTEAFF. The CDR3 region has the DNA TGTGCCAGCAGCTTAGTATGGAACACTGAAGCTTTCTTT. The complete variable domain, with remaining parts taken from reference TRBV7-8 and TRBJ1-1, reads GAGVSQSPRYKVAKRGQDVALRCDPISGHVSLFWYQQALGQGPEFLTYFQNEAQLDKSGLPSDRFFAERPEGSVSTLKIQRTQQEDSAVYLCASSLVWNTEAFFGQGTRLTVV.

This chain links TRBV6-1 with TRBJ2-1, with 12 bases that match TRBD2. The CDR3 totals 15 residues. Trimming removed 3 bases from V and 6 bases from J; junction bases left unmatched: 3. Germline lookup yields CDR1 MNHNS and CDR2 SASEGT. DNA of the CDR3: TGTGCCAGCAGTGAGCTAGCGGGAGGGGTCAATGAGCAGTTCTTC. Encoded protein: CASSELAGGVNEQFF.

Only one count was recorded for this clone. This chain joins TRBV5-1 and TRBJ2-5, with 9 bases identical to TRBD1. Germline CDR1 reads SGHRS; CDR2 reads YFSETQ. With V trimmed by 3 bases and J by 7 bases, 10 bases remained unmatched. There are 15 residues in the CDR3. CDR3 amino acids: CASSSQRQGDGTQYF. The CDR3 DNA reads TGCGCCAGCAGCTCCCAAAGACAGGGGGACGGGACCCAGTACTTC.

The chain uses TRBV4-3 and TRBJ2-2, with 8 bases fitting TRBD1. The CDR3 is 18 amino acids. Germline V gene data show CDR1 as LGHNA and CDR2 as YSLEER. Unmatched junction bases numbered 12, after V lost 1 base and J lost 5 bases. DNA for the CDR3: TGCGCCAGCAGCCAAGCTACCGGGACAGGATACCCGACCGGGGAGCTGTTTTTT. This encodes CASSQATGTGYPTGELFF.

This clone was seen only a few times. V is TRBV2 and J is TRBJ2-3, with 11 nucleotides matching TRBD2. Germline V CDR1 and CDR2: SNHLY, FYNNEI. The junction had 7 bases not matched to a gene; V was cut back by 5 bases and J by 0 bases. The CDR3 length is 17 residues. This chain's CDR3 is CASSKTSGIRSTDTQYF. For the CDR3, the DNA is TGTGCCAGCAGTAAGACTAGCGGGATACGAAGCACAGATACGCAGTATTTT.

This clone occurred once. J is TRBJ1-1 and V is TRBV3-1 (or the pseudogene TRBV3-2); TRBD1 aligns across 9 bases. Germline V lookup: CDR1 LGHDT, CDR2 YNNKEL (reference sequence). The CDR3 has 14 amino acids. The V gene end was trimmed by 5 bases and the J gene end by 7 bases; junction bases not matched to a gene: 8. The chain's CDR3 is CASSKGTGRFEAFF. CDR3 nucleotide sequence: TGTGCCAGCAGCAAAGGGACAGGGCGTTTTGAAGCTTTCTTT.

The chain links TRBV5-1 to TRBJ1-1; 8 bases line up with TRBD1. The V gene's germline CDR1 is SGHRS and CDR2 YFSETQ. V lost 2 bases, J lost 4 bases, and 7 bases stayed unmatched. This CDR3 spans 15 amino acids. The CDR3: CASSFGQGGSTEAFF. In nucleotides, the CDR3 is TGCGCCAGCAGCTTTGGACAGGGAGGGTCCACTGAAGCTTTCTTT. Drawing the rest from reference TRBV5-1 and TRBJ1-1, the complete variable domain is KAGVTQTPRYLIKTRGQQVTLSCSPISGHRSVSWYQQTPGQGLQFLFEYFSETQRNKGNFPGRFSGRQFSNSRSEMNVSTLELGDSALYLCASSFGQGGSTEAFFGQGTRLTVV.

V and J are TRBV23-1 and TRBJ2-4; possibly TRBD1 for D (5 bases). TRBV23-1 is an open reading frame whose function is uncertain. Trimming cost V 3 bases and J 0 bases, with 12 bases left between them. The CDR3 has 16 residues. The CDR3 loop reads CASSQGLFIAKNIQYF. The CDR3 DNA follows: TGCGCCAGCAGTCAGGGGCTGTTCATAGCCAAAAACATTCAGTACTTC.

The chain uses TRBV19 and TRBJ1-1, with D possibly matching TRBD1 (6 bases). The CDR3 spans 17 residues. The ends were cut back, 5 bases at V and 0 bases at J, with 19 bases in the middle. Germline loops: CDR1 LNHDA, CDR2 SQIVND (reference sequence). The CDR3 is CASSARQDRAMNTEAFF. For the CDR3, the DNA is TGTGCCAGTAGTGCCCGACAGGATAGAGCCATGAACACTGAAGCTTTCTTT.

To note about this clone: A junction end diverges from the germline sequence, so it may reflect a read error. The J gene is TRBJ2-2, the V gene TRBV11-2; TRBD1 matches at 10 bases. Germline V gene lookup returns CDR1 SGHAT and CDR2 FQNNGV. CDR3 length equals 15 residues. The CDR3 sequence: CASSLEGQGRGGLFF. The CDR3 region has the DNA TGTGCCAGCAGCCTAGAGGGACAGGGGCGGGGAGGGCTGTTTTTT.

The chain couples TRBV5-8 to TRBJ1-4; D is ambiguous. Germline V gives CDR1 SGHTS, CDR2 YDEGEE. The length of the CDR3 is 15 residues. Trimming removed 0 bases from V and 2 bases from J, with 8 bases in between. Here the CDR3 reads CASSLVYGTNEKLFF. CDR3 DNA: TGTGCCAGCAGCTTGGTATACGGGACTAATGAAAAACTGTTTTTT.

This chain connects TRBV11-1 to TRBJ1-2; 7 nucleotides agree with TRBD1. V was clipped by 5 bases and J by 3 bases; unmatched bases: 3. Germline lookup yields CDR1 SGHAT and CDR2 FQDESV (reference sequence). CDR3 length equals 13 residues. CDR3 region: CASSPQGDYGYTF. The CDR3 DNA sequence: TGTGCCAGCAGCCCCCAGGGGGACTATGGCTACACCTTC. Full variable domain (rest looked up from reference TRBV11-1 and TRBJ1-2): EAEVAQSPRYKITEKSQAVAFWCDPISGHATLYWYRQILGQGPELLVQFQDESVVDDSQLPKDRFSAERLKGVDSTLKIQPAELGDSAMYLCASSPQGDYGYTFGSGTRLTVV.

This clone appeared a few times. Additional DNA sequences in this sample encode the identical CDR3. The chain links TRBV7-2 to TRBJ2-5; the match to TRBD2 covers 15 bases. This CDR3 is 16 amino acids long. The V gene end was trimmed by 0 bases and the J gene end by 4 bases; junction bases not matched to a gene: 0. Germline V gives CDR1 SGHTA, CDR2 FQGNSA. This chain's CDR3 is CASSLAGLAGGETQYF. Written as DNA, the CDR3 is TGTGCCAGCAGCTTAGCGGGACTAGCGGGGGGAGAGACCCAGTACTTC. Full variable domain (missing parts from reference TRBV7-2 and TRBJ2-5): GAGVSQSPSNKVTEKGKDVELRCDPISGHTALYWYRQSLGQGLEFLIYFQGNSAPDKSGLPSDRFSAERTGGSVSTLTIQRTQQEDSAVYLCASSLAGLAGGETQYFGPGTRLLVL.

The V call is TRBV6-2 or TRBV6-3, the J call TRBJ1-2; tentative D call: TRBD1 (5 bases). The germline V gene has CDR1 MNHEY and CDR2 SVGEGT. The CDR3 runs to 14 residues. V gave up 4 bases and J gave up 2 bases, with 11 bases separating them. Here the CDR3 DNA reads TGTGCCAGCAGTTCCGCGACAGTGAACTATGGCTACACCTTC. Amino acids: CASSSATVNYGYTF.

This chain connects TRBV29-1 to TRBJ2-7; the D gene is possibly TRBD1 (6 bases). Germline values: CDR1 SQVTM, CDR2 ANQGSEA. CDR3 size: 13 residues. Trimming removed 3 bases from V and 0 bases from J, with 9 bases in between. The CDR3 region is CSVDQGSSYEQYF. The CDR3 DNA is TGCAGCGTTGATCAGGGGTCCTCCTACGAGCAGTACTTC.